Following are 2 T cell receptor beta chains from one sample sequenced in a study of blood T cell repertoires in COVID-19. This table comes from immunoSEQ multiplex PCR, and its TCRdb copy is limited to in-frame clones, with some not included. Here the sample spans more than 80,000 clones, approximately 70% being singletons. Specimen: peripheral blood. The receptor set was obtained from a woman aged 60 to 75 in a cohort sampled during active or convalescent COVID-19.

The chain uses TRBV5-1 and TRBJ2-2; D unclear. V dropped 2 bases and J dropped 1 base, with 12 bases sitting between them. Per germline, CDR1 SGHRS and CDR2 YFSETQ. The CDR3 is 16 residues long. The CDR3 nucleotides are TGCGCCAGCAGCTTTGGGCTTAAAGAGAACACCGGGGAGCTGTTTTTT. Protein sequence: CASSFGLKENTGELFF.

The J gene is TRBJ1-6, the V gene TRBV7-8; D unresolved. V lost 8 bases and J 0 bases, leaving 11 bases between the germline ends. CDR1 is SGHVS, CDR2 FQNEAQ, per germline. The CDR3 is made up of 15 amino acids. The CDR3 bases are TGTGCCAGCGGCGGAGTCAGCTCCTATAATTCACCCCTCCACTTT. As protein: CASGGVSSYNSPLHF.